These 28 T cell receptor beta chains came from one sample sequenced in a study of blood T cell repertoires in COVID-19. The repertoire was sequenced with immunoSEQ multiplex PCR; TCRdb's copy has only in-frame clones and lacks some. The sample includes 150,000 to 200,000 clones, 75% to 90% seen only once; the top ten take 6.5% to 8.5%. The sequenced material came from peripheral blood. These receptors all stem from a middle-aged man with acute or convalescent COVID-19.

This chain links TRBV24-1 with TRBJ2-1; 9 bases line up with TRBD2. The germline gives CDR1 KGHDR, CDR2 SFDVKD. CDR3 size: 14 residues. Trimming cost V 9 bases and J 7 bases; bases outside gene matches: 9. The DNA of the CDR3 is TGTGCCACCGCCTCGGCGGGGGGGCCAAATGAGCAGTTCTTC. This gives the protein CATASAGGPNEQFF.

The V and J genes are TRBV9 and TRBJ2-5; maybe TRBD1 (6 bases). V lost 0 bases and J lost 6, with 18 bases in between. The CDR3 totals 16 residues. Looked up from germline, CDR1 is SGDLS and CDR2 is YYNGEE. This CDR3 is CASSVADAGTQKTQYF. The CDR3, as DNA: TGTGCCAGCAGCGTAGCGGATGCCGGGACACAGAAGACCCAGTACTTC. Filled out from reference TRBV9 and TRBJ2-5, the complete variable domain reads DSGVTQTPKHLITATGQRVTLRCSPRSGDLSVYWYQQSLDQGLQFLIQYYNGEERAKGNILERFSAQQFPDLHSELNLSSLELGDSALYFCASSVADAGTQKTQYFGPGTRLLVL.

This clone was counted once. CDR3 nucleotide sequence: TGCAGTGCTAGTAGGGCGGGGGGGAACACTGAAGCTTTCTTT. Residues: CSASRAGGNTEAFF. The chain recombines TRBV20-1 with TRBJ1-1, with a tentative D call TRBD1 (5 bases). Trimming took 3 bases from V and 1 from J, leaving 12 bases between them. CDR1 DFQATT and CDR2 SNEGSKA come from the germline V gene (reference sequence). CDR3 length: 14 residues.

The J gene is TRBJ2-1, the V gene TRBV19; D call uncertain. The length of the CDR3 is 13 residues. Trimming pared 3 bases from V and 8 bases from J, leaving 11 bases between. Germline V gene sequence: CDR1 LNHDA, CDR2 SQIVND (reference sequence). The CDR3 loop reads CASSIQRSDEQFF. CDR3 bases: TGTGCCAGTAGTATCCAGAGGAGCGATGAGCAGTTCTTC.

CDR3 sequence (DNA): TGTGCCATCAGTCGACTAGCGGGGGGGCAAGATACGCAGTATTTT. Translated, it gives CAISRLAGGQDTQYF. The V and J genes are TRBV10-3 and TRBJ2-3, with TRBD2 matching 14 bases. The CDR3 is 15 residues long. Losses at the gene ends were 5 bases for V and 5 bases for J; bases not matched to a gene: 3. Germline CDR1 reads ENHRY; CDR2 reads SYGVKD.

With respect to this clone: Other DNA sequences in the sample encode the same CDR3. The chain carries TRBV9 and TRBJ2-1, with a weak D call TRBD1 (5 bases). Trimming stripped 0 bases from V and 4 bases from J, with 8 bases between. Germline CDR1 is SGDLS and CDR2 is YYNGEE. The length of the CDR3 is 14 residues. The DNA for the CDR3 is TGTGCCAGCAGCGTAGCGTCAGGGTACAATGAGCAGTTCTTC. Translation: CASSVASGYNEQFF.

J is TRBJ2-1 and V is TRBV24-1; 9 bases align to TRBD1. The ends lost 4 bases at V and 7 bases at J; junction bases unmatched: 10. Germline CDR1 and CDR2: KGHDR and SFDVKD. CDR3 length equals 16 residues. The CDR3 DNA follows: TGTGCCACCAGTGACCCGGGACAGGGATCAGTAAATGAGCAGTTCTTC. Its translation: CATSDPGQGSVNEQFF.

This clone came up a few times. This rearrangement joins TRBV4-3 to TRBJ2-7, with TRBD1 matching over 7 bases. CDR3 length equals 17 residues. J lost 7 bases, V lost 3 bases, and 18 bases had no gene match. Germline CDR1 reads LGHNA; CDR2 reads YSLEER. The DNA of the CDR3 is TGCGCCAGCAGCCAGGAGACATGGGACAGCAGTTTTGTGGAGCAGTACTTC. The encoded protein is CASSQETWDSSFVEQYF.

V and J are TRBV4-3 and TRBJ2-7; tentatively, D is TRBD2 (5 bases). The length of the CDR3 is 15 residues. Germline V gene sequence: CDR1 LGHNA, CDR2 YSLEER. Trimming shortened V by 0 bases and J by 2 bases, and 11 bases separated the two germline ends. The CDR3 protein is CASSQDRTEAYEQYF. The CDR3 DNA is TGCGCCAGCAGCCAAGATAGGACGGAGGCCTACGAGCAGTACTTC.

This clone came up once. The CDR3 is CASSYLGGRNTEAFF. The DNA of the CDR3 is TGTGCCAGCAGTTACCTAGGGGGAAGAAACACTGAAGCTTTCTTT. The chain recombines TRBV6-5 with TRBJ1-1; a weak D match, TRBD1 (6 bases). Germline V gene sequence: CDR1 MNHEY, CDR2 SVGAGI. This CDR3 spans 15 amino acids. Trimming shortened V by 2 bases and J by 2 bases, and 12 bases separated the two germline ends.

The rearrangement joins TRBV7-9 to TRBJ2-7; D uncertain. Trimming left V 5 bases short and J 7 bases short, with 12 bases between. The CDR3 has 12 residues. Germline loops: CDR1 SEHNR, CDR2 FQNEAQ (reference sequence). The CDR3 DNA reads TGTGCCAGCAGCCCCGAGGCCAGAGAGCAGTACTTC. Translating it yields CASSPEAREQYF.

This clone was observed a single time. The J gene is TRBJ2-1, the V gene TRBV7-2, with TRBD1 matching 7 bases. The CDR3 has 14 amino acids. CDR1 is SGHTA, CDR2 FQGNSA, per germline. Trimming removed 0 bases from V and 4 bases from J; junction bases left unmatched: 0. CDR3 amino acids: CASSLAGQYNEQFF. The CDR3 nucleotides read TGTGCCAGCAGCTTAGCGGGACAGTACAATGAGCAGTTCTTC.

The chain recombines TRBV28 with TRBJ1-2; maybe TRBD1 (5 bases). Trimming shortened V by 6 bases and J by 7 bases, and 15 bases separated the two germline ends. The germline V gene encodes CDR1 MDHEN and CDR2 SYDVKM. CDR3 size: 13 residues. CDR3: CASSLRRRGGYTF. Here the CDR3 DNA reads TGTGCCAGCAGCCTCCGGCGTAGGGGTGGCTACACCTTC.

The rearrangement links TRBV9 to TRBJ2-2; D may be TRBD1 (5 bases). CDR3 length equals 16 residues. Trimming cost V 0 bases and J 4 bases, with 13 bases left between them. Germline CDR1 SGDLS, CDR2 YYNGEE. The CDR3 coding sequence is TGTGCCAGCAGCGTAGCTCCCAGGGCAGTCACCGGGGAGCTGTTTTTT. Protein: CASSVAPRAVTGELFF.

This sequence joins TRBV30 and TRBJ1-2, with 8 bases identical to TRBD1. Germline loops: CDR1 GTSNPN, CDR2 SVGIG (reference sequence). The CDR3 spans 15 residues. With V trimmed by 2 bases and J by 5 bases, 10 bases remained unmatched. The DNA of the CDR3 is TGTGCCTGGAGTATCCACAGGGGGTTTGGGTATGGCTACACCTTC. It specifies CAWSIHRGFGYGYTF.

With respect to this clone: Compared with germline, one end of the junction differs, possibly owing to a read error. The chain has TRBV5-6 and TRBJ1-5; D may be TRBD1 (5 bases). In germline, CDR1 is SGHDT, CDR2 YYEEEE. This CDR3 contains 16 residues. The CDR3 DNA reads as TGTGCCCGCAGCTCTGGGGGGGGAAGGGTCAATCAGCCCCAGCATTTT. This encodes CARSSGGGRVNQPQHF.

The J gene is TRBJ2-2, the V gene TRBV19, with D hard to call. CDR1 is LNHDA and CDR2 is SQIVND in the germline V gene (reference sequence). The germline V and J ends were trimmed by 10 bases and 4 bases, with 19 bases remaining between them. The CDR3 is 15 residues long. The CDR3 reads CANACPRPTTGELFF. The CDR3 nucleotides are TGTGCCAATGCCTGCCCCAGGCCGACCACCGGGGAGCTGTTTTTT.

The chain is built from TRBV24-1 and TRBJ1-2; 9 bases agree with TRBD1. CDR3 length: 15 amino acids. Germline V gene lookup returns CDR1 KGHDR and CDR2 SFDVKD. Trimming removed 9 bases from V and 6 bases from J; junction bases left unmatched: 13. In DNA, the CDR3 is TGTGCCACCGGACGGACCGGGACAGGGCCTGATGGCTACACCTTC. It codes for CATGRTGTGPDGYTF.

The rearrangement links TRBV24-1 to TRBJ1-5; no reliable D call. This CDR3 region has 21 residues. Germline assignment: CDR1 KGHDR and CDR2 SFDVKD. V was shortened by 0 bases and J by 0 bases, with 23 bases between the two germline ends. The chain's CDR3 is CATSDLLWSDCNSISNQPQHF. The CDR3 DNA is TGTGCCACCAGTGATTTGCTGTGGTCAGATTGTAATTCGATTAGCAATCAGCCCCAGCATTTT.

This chain joins TRBV2 and TRBJ2-3; TRBD2 might be the D (6 bases). Deletions cut 3 bases from V and 5 bases from J, with 9 bases between. This CDR3 spans 13 amino acids. Germline CDR1 is SNHLY and CDR2 is FYNNEI. In DNA, the CDR3 is TGTGCCAGCAGTGAGGGCGGGGAAGATACGCAGTATTTT. It codes for CASSEGGEDTQYF.

This clone was seen only once. The DNA for the CDR3 is TGTGCCAGCAGCTTAGCGTTAGGGGGCAATCAGCCCCAGCATTTT. Translated: CASSLALGGNQPQHF. The chain links TRBV7-2 to TRBJ1-5; D perhaps matches TRBD1 (5 bases). V lost 0 bases, J lost 2 bases, and 8 bases lay in between. The CDR3 totals 15 residues. The germline V gene has CDR1 SGHTA and CDR2 FQGNSA.

The V and J genes are TRBV5-1 and TRBJ2-7; D unclear. Germline V gives CDR1 SGHRS, CDR2 YFSETQ. The ends were cut back, 0 bases at V and 2 bases at J, with 9 bases in the middle. The CDR3 is 14 amino acids. CDR3: CASSLAQVPYEQYF. CDR3 sequence (DNA): TGCGCCAGCAGCTTGGCGCAGGTCCCCTACGAGCAGTACTTC.

This chain uses TRBV28 with TRBJ2-4, with 7 bases fitting TRBD1. Germline CDR1 MDHEN, CDR2 SYDVKM. V lost 2 bases to trimming and J lost 0 bases; unmatched junction nucleotides: 4. The CDR3 covers 16 residues. CDR3 bases: TGTGCCAGCAGTTTACCGGGACAGCGAGCCAAAAACATTCAGTACTTC. It yields the protein CASSLPGQRAKNIQYF.

The rearrangement joins TRBV19 to TRBJ1-2, with D possibly TRBD1 on 6 matching bases. The germline V gene has CDR1 LNHDA and CDR2 SQIVND (reference sequence). The V and J ends lost 5 bases and 0 bases respectively, with 13 bases between them. The CDR3 length is 15 residues. CDR3 loop: CASSLLQGANYGYTF. CDR3 DNA: TGTGCCAGTAGTTTACTACAGGGAGCTAACTATGGCTACACCTTC.

This chain uses TRBV5-4 with TRBJ1-1; no reliable D call. This CDR3 is built from 12 residues. Germline V lookup: CDR1 SGHNT, CDR2 YYREEE (reference sequence). Deletions cut 0 bases from V and 10 bases from J, with 10 bases between. The CDR3 region is CASSLGPVPAFF. The CDR3 nucleotides are TGTGCCAGCAGCTTGGGGCCCGTACCAGCTTTCTTT.

In this sample, this clone turned up once. The chain employs TRBV6-5 and TRBJ1-4, with 7 bases matching TRBD1. Germline CDR1 is MNHEY and CDR2 is SVGAGI. V shed 2 bases and J 8 bases; nucleotides not matched to a gene: 8. This CDR3 spans 15 amino acids. CDR3 nucleotide sequence: TGTGCCAGCAGTTACGTCCGGGACAGAGGAGAAAAACTGTTTTTT. Amino acids: CASSYVRDRGEKLFF.

V usage is TRBV6-2 or TRBV6-3 and J usage is TRBJ2-7, with 8 bases aligning to TRBD1. V trimming: 1 base; J trimming: 2 bases; junction bases outside the gene matches: 4. The CDR3 runs 15 residues. Germline loops: CDR1 MNHEY, CDR2 SVGEGT. The CDR3, as DNA: TGTGCCAGCAGTTACTTCCGGGACAGGACCTACGAGCAGTACTTC. It encodes CASSYFRDRTYEQYF.

This sequence joins TRBV6-1 and TRBJ1-2, with D maybe TRBD1 (6 bases). This CDR3 spans 19 amino acids. V was cut by 2 bases and J by 3 bases, with 25 bases left in between. Germline assignment: CDR1 MNHNS and CDR2 SASEGT. The CDR3 loop reads CASSERPPGQTPWDYGYTF. For the CDR3, the DNA is TGTGCCAGCAGTGAAAGACCCCCGGGACAAACACCCTGGGACTATGGCTACACCTTC.